Here is one TCR beta chain with its context. Its cognate antigen is unknown. These data belong to a study of T cells in Graves' hyperthyroidism and ophthalmopathy. General study results and limits: Among thyroid clonotypes expanded above 0.001, most also appeared in blood. Ophthalmopathy was separated from stable hyperthyroidism by a 13 V-J model.

Researchers amplified the TCR beta CDR3 regions from RNA transcripts. HTBI primers were employed in a first-round RT-PCR of the TCR CDR3. TCRdb itself ran the multiplex PCR reads through MiXCR, one entry per CDR3 protein. The sample has nearly 750,000 distinct CDR3 sequences, around 40% seen once. Patients were aged 18 to 65, had disease duration under 2 months, and had newly diagnosed hyperthyroidism. Clinical symptoms, serum thyroxine, TRAb, thyroid ultrasound and orbital computed tomography established diagnosis. Material: blood. The origin of this receptor is a woman in her forties with Graves' hyperthyroidism.

The DNA of the CDR3 is TGTGCCAGCAGCTTAGAACCCCCTCACTCCGTAGGGAAACGAAACACCATATATTTT. Translating it yields CASSLEPPHSVGKRNTIYF. The chain combines TRBV7-2 with TRBJ1-3; D gene ambiguous. V lost 1 base and J 5 bases, leaving 24 bases between the germline ends. Per the germline V gene, CDR1 is SGHTA and CDR2 is FQGNSA. The CDR3 spans 19 residues.